This section outlines one T cell receptor beta chain sequence together with its context. Its specificity is unknown. The CDR3 is 13 amino acids. Germline V gives CDR1 ENHRY, CDR2 SYGVKD. Trimming stripped 6 bases from V and 6 bases from J, with 9 bases between. This sample stems from a study of OX40 agonist ivuxolimab in advanced cancers. Produced via immunoSEQ multiplex PCR; TCRdb's table is partial and in-frame only. The table lists around 89,000 clones, about nine tenths of them singletons. Study results and caveats: Antigen specificity remained undetermined for the expanded peripheral T cells.

This TCR was recovered from an adult with an advanced solid tumor such as melanoma, head and neck, liver or kidney cancer. The input for sequencing was CD4+ or CD8+ T cells sorted from blood, taken in a trial of the OX40 agonist ivuxolimab. The chain couples TRBV10-3 to TRBJ1-6; D remains unclear. The CDR3 sequence is CAIRDHPNSPLHF. CDR3 bases: TGTGCCATCAGAGACCATCCTAATTCACCCCTCCACTTT.